This is a list of T cell receptor beta chains from one sample in a study of T-cell reconstitution after alpha-beta-depleted transplantation in children. TCRdb re-analysed the PCR reads in MiXCR, keeping a single row per CDR3 protein. Among about 230,000 distinct CDR3 sequences, about 9.2% were seen once, and the ten largest hold over 5.5%. Here the sequenced sample was PBMCs from the stem cell graft donor, taken from the stem cell graft. These receptors all come from a human donor who donated a stem cell graft to a child with acute lymphoblastic leukemia. Each CDR3 is given with its conserved first and last residue. D genes are given only for firm matches. Not all rows give a size; the values are once, few, many and, for expanded clones, a class.

few,TRBV6-5,TRBD1,TRBJ1-2,TGTGCCAGCAGTTACTCGATGGTGGGACAGTATGGCTACACCTTC,CASSYSMVGQYGYTF
NA,TRBV9,NA,TRBJ2-1,TGTGCCAGCAGCGTATCGGGGGGCCGCGAGCAGTTCTTC,CASSVSGGREQFF
few,TRBV12-3/TRBV12-4,TRBD1,TRBJ1-1,TGTGCCGCGGCGGGGACAGGGGGATCCATGAACACTGAAGCTTTCTTT,CAAAGTGGSMNTEAFF
few,TRBV7-9,NA,TRBJ1-1,TGTGCCAGCAGCCCCCAGCGAATGGACACTGAAGCTTTCTTT,CASSPQRMDTEAFF
NA,TRBV5-1,NA,TRBJ2-7,TGCGCCAGCAGCCCGTCGACTGTCTACGAGCAGTACTTC,CASSPSTVYEQYF
few,TRBV20-1,TRBD1,TRBJ2-7,TGCAGTGCTAGACTCAGGACAGGGGGCTACGAGCAGTACTTC,CSARLRTGGYEQYF
NA,TRBV5-1,TRBD2,TRBJ2-1,TGCGCCAGCAGCCTTAGCGGGGCGGACTACAATGAGCAGTTCTTC,CASSLSGADYNEQFF
NA,TRBV5-1,NA,TRBJ1-6,TGCGCCAGCAGCTGGGGACAAGGAGGGCAGAATTCACCCCTCCACTTT,CASSWGQGGQNSPLHF
NA,TRBV6-2/TRBV6-3,NA,TRBJ1-5,TGTGCCGCAGGGGCTGGGGCGGGTCAGCCCCAGCATTTT,CAAGAGAGQPQHF
many,TRBV5-1,NA,TRBJ1-1,TGCGCCAGCAGCGTGGACCTGACGGGGGCCACTGAAGCTTTCTTT,CASSVDLTGATEAFF
NA,TRBV6-5,TRBD1,TRBJ1-2,TGTGCCAGCAGTACTTGGACAGGAAACTATGGCTACACCTTC,CASSTWTGNYGYTF
many,TRBV12-3/TRBV12-4,NA,TRBJ1-2,TGTGCCAGCCTCGGACAGAACTATGGCTACACCTTC,CASLGQNYGYTF
many,TRBV20-1,TRBD2,TRBJ2-1,TGCAGTGCCCTCGTAGAGACTAGCGGGGTCAAAGGGCAGTTCTTC,CSALVETSGVKGQFF
few,TRBV9,NA,TRBJ1-2,TGTGCCAGCAGCGTAGGACAGCCCTATGGCTACACCTTC,CASSVGQPYGYTF
many,TRBV10-3,NA,TRBJ2-4,TGTGCCATCAGTGAGAAACAGGGTGTGGACATTCAGTACTTC,CAISEKQGVDIQYF
NA,TRBV24-1,NA,TRBJ2-3,TGTGCCACCAGTGACGCCGGCTACAGCACAGATACGCAGTATTTT,CATSDAGYSTDTQYF
many,TRBV18,TRBD1,TRBJ1-1,TGTGCCAGCTCGTCCCCCGGGACAGGGGCTATGAACACTGAAGCTTTCTTT,CASSSPGTGAMNTEAFF
NA,TRBV12-3/TRBV12-4,NA,TRBJ2-7,TGTGCCAGCACCCTGGGACACCAATCCTACGAGCAGTACTTC,CASTLGHQSYEQYF
many,TRBV12-3/TRBV12-4,NA,TRBJ2-1,TGTGCCAGCAGTAATAATGAGCAGTTCTTC,CASSNNEQFF
NA,TRBV6-1,TRBD1,TRBJ1-1,TGTGCCAGCAGCCTTGGACAGGGTGGGCCGAACACTGAAGCTTTCTTT,CASSLGQGGPNTEAFF
few,TRBV6-1,TRBD1,TRBJ2-4,TGTGCCAGCATGACCGGGACAGGGGGCTTTGGCAAAAACATTCAGTACTTC,CASMTGTGGFGKNIQYF
NA,TRBV30,TRBD2,TRBJ2-3,TGTGCCTGGAGTGTAGGTAGCGGGGGCACAGATACGCAGTATTTT,CAWSVGSGGTDTQYF
many,TRBV6-5,NA,TRBJ1-4,TGTGCCAGCAGTTATCTTGGGGGGAATGAAAAACTGTTTTTT,CASSYLGGNEKLFF
many,TRBV27,NA,TRBJ1-1,TGTGCCAGCAGTTTGGACAGAATGAACACTGAAGCTTTCTTT,CASSLDRMNTEAFF
many,TRBV24-1,NA,TRBJ2-5,TGTGCCACCAGTGATTTGGACAGAAGCCCTCAAGAGACCCAGTACTTC,CATSDLDRSPQETQYF
NA,TRBV11-3,NA,TRBJ2-3,TGTGCCAGCAGCCTAGGGATGGACCCGGCGACAGATACGCAGTATTTT,CASSLGMDPATDTQYF
many,TRBV7-2,NA,TRBJ2-1,TGTGCCAGCAGCTTAAGTGGCTGGAAGAATGAGCAGTTCTTC,CASSLSGWKNEQFF
NA,TRBV6-1,NA,TRBJ2-7,TGTGCCAGCAGTGAACGATACGAGCAGTACTTC,CASSERYEQYF
many,TRBV11-2,NA,TRBJ1-4,TGTGCCAGCAGCGCAAGAGCAGGGACAAGGGAAAAACTGTTTTTT,CASSARAGTREKLFF
few,TRBV20-1,NA,TRBJ2-5,TGCAGTGCTAGAGATCGTGGGGGCCGGTACCAAGAGACCCAGTACTTC,CSARDRGGRYQETQYF
NA,TRBV6-5,NA,TRBJ1-2,TGTGCCAGCAGTTATGGGTTCCAAGGGAGGAACTATGGCTACACCTTC,CASSYGFQGRNYGYTF
many,TRBV2,NA,TRBJ1-6,TGTGCCAGCAGTGAACGGGCAGGGGACTCCTATAATTCACCCCTCCACTTT,CASSERAGDSYNSPLHF
many,TRBV11-2,NA,TRBJ2-7,TGTGCCAGCAGCTTAGAGGTTGGGACGGTTAGAGGGTTGTACGAGCAGTACTTC,CASSLEVGTVRGLYEQYF
few,TRBV7-9,TRBD1,TRBJ2-7,TGTGCCAGCAGCAGAACCAGGGGGCGAGCCACCTACGAGCAGTACTTC,CASSRTRGRATYEQYF
many,TRBV6-5,NA,TRBJ1-2,TGTGCCAGCAGTTACTGGCAGGGAGATGGCTACACCTTC,CASSYWQGDGYTF
NA,TRBV7-2,NA,TRBJ2-3,TGTGCCAGCGGGACACAAGCGGGTTTGAACACAGATACGCAGTATTTT,CASGTQAGLNTDTQYF
NA,TRBV5-1,TRBD1,TRBJ1-1,TGCGCCAGCAGCTCGGGACAGGGGACAAACACTGAAGCTTTCTTT,CASSSGQGTNTEAFF
NA,TRBV4-1,NA,TRBJ1-2,TGCGCCAGCAGCCCGATTACGGGGATTTATGGCTACACCTTC,CASSPITGIYGYTF
NA,TRBV5-5,TRBD1,TRBJ1-1,TGTGCCAGCAGCTTAGAGACAGGGAGAGCTTTCTTT,CASSLETGRAFF
few,TRBV5-1,TRBD1,TRBJ1-2,TGCGCCAGCAGCTCGGAGGACAGGGGGTACTATGGCTACACCTTC,CASSSEDRGYYGYTF
many,TRBV24-1,NA,TRBJ1-4,TGTGCCACCAGTGATTTAGGTGAAAAACTGTTTTTT,CATSDLGEKLFF
NA,TRBV6-5,NA,TRBJ1-4,TGTGCCAGCAGTTACGGGAACAGGGAAAAACTGTTTTTT,CASSYGNREKLFF
many,TRBV10-3,TRBD1,TRBJ1-2,TGTGCCGCACAGGGGACAGGGGTTGCAAACTATGGCTACACCTTC,CAAQGTGVANYGYTF
many,TRBV2,NA,TRBJ2-2,TGTGCCAGCAGGGTCACGGAGCTCACCGGGGAGCTGTTTTTT,CASRVTELTGELFF
many,TRBV7-9,TRBD1,TRBJ2-1,TGTGCCAGCAGCTTAAATACAGGGGGAACAAGTGAGCAGTTCTTC,CASSLNTGGTSEQFF
few,TRBV19,TRBD1,TRBJ1-1,TGTGCCAGTAGTACCCCAACAGGGGTACGCACTGAAGCTTTCTTT,CASSTPTGVRTEAFF